This is a list of T cell receptor beta chains from one sample in a study of blood T cell repertoires in COVID-19. Measured with immunoSEQ multiplex PCR; TCRdb has only the in-frame clones, and not every one. The sample lists approximately 330,000 clones; approximately 86% were seen once. The specimen was peripheral blood. These receptors were obtained from a man aged 30-40 years with COVID-19, enrolled during active disease. Each CDR3 is given with its conserved first and last residue. D genes are given only for firm matches. Clone size is shown for a subset of rows, as once, few, many or a class of expanded clone.

j_call,d_call,v_call,clone_size,cdr3_aa,cdr3_nt
TRBJ2-7,TRBD1,TRBV4-2,once,CASSQGLRAQPQGVEQYF,TGTGCCAGCAGCCAAGGGTTAAGAGCCCAACCACAGGGGGTCGAGCAGTACTTC
TRBJ2-7,TRBD2,TRBV18,once,CASSPLSGSVNEQYF,TGTGCCAGCTCACCTCTTAGCGGGAGTGTCAACGAGCAGTACTTC
TRBJ2-1,TRBD2,TRBV4-2,.,CASSPLGLASYNEQFF,TGTGCCAGCAGCCCTTTGGGACTAGCGTCTTACAATGAGCAGTTCTTC
TRBJ2-1,TRBD1,TRBV18,.,CASSPGQGADEQFF,TGTGCCAGCTCACCGGGACAGGGGGCCGATGAGCAGTTCTTC
TRBJ2-5,TRBD2,TRBV7-2,once,CASSLMGGGQETQYF,TGTGCCAGCAGCTTGATGGGCGGGGGACAAGAGACCCAGTACTTC
TRBJ2-3,TRBD2,TRBV4-1,.,CASSQDPGLAGVTDTQYF,TGCGCCAGCAGCCAAGATCCCGGACTAGCGGGAGTCACAGATACGCAGTATTTT
TRBJ1-1,.,TRBV19,.,CASSIRNTEAFF,TGTGCCAGTAGTATTCGGAACACTGAAGCTTTCTTT
TRBJ2-7,.,TRBV7-6,.,CASSLGVDRSLEQYF,TGTGCCAGCAGCTTAGGGGTCGACAGATCTCTCGAGCAGTACTTC
TRBJ2-6,.,TRBV15,.,CATSRGGAPWRPGANVLTF,TGTGCCACCAGCAGAGGGGGAGCACCTTGGCGGCCTGGGGCCAACGTCCTGACTTTC
TRBJ1-5,.,TRBV5-1,few,CASSFGSRSGEPQHF,TGCGCCAGCAGCTTCGGTTCCCGGTCGGGGGAGCCCCAGCATTTT
TRBJ1-1,TRBD1,TRBV5-1,.,CASSSGTGANTEAFF,TGCGCCAGCAGCTCAGGGACAGGGGCGAACACTGAAGCTTTCTTT
TRBJ2-2,.,TRBV4-3,.,CASSLQTGFLWELFF,TGCGCCAGCAGCCTACAGACAGGTTTTCTGTGGGAGCTGTTTTTT
TRBJ1-2,TRBD1,TRBV5-8,.,CASSLVLLRDRVTNYGYTF,TGTGCCAGCAGCTTGGTCTTGTTGAGGGACAGGGTAACTAACTATGGCTACACCTTC
TRBJ2-2,TRBD2,TRBV7-2,.,CASSPSSGGQYTGELFF,TGTGCCAGCAGCCCCTCTAGCGGGGGGCAGTACACCGGGGAGCTGTTTTTT
TRBJ2-7,TRBD2,TRBV6-5,.,CASSYSQGGEQYF,TGTGCCAGCAGTTATTCTCAGGGAGGGGAGCAGTACTTC
TRBJ2-4,.,TRBV18,.,CASSPMGGKGIQYF,TGTGCCAGCTCACCAATGGGGGGAAAGGGCATTCAGTACTTC
TRBJ2-7,TRBD2,TRBV28,.,CASSLFTSGSFLEQYF,TGTGCCAGCAGTTTATTTACTAGCGGGAGTTTCCTCGAGCAGTACTTC
TRBJ1-1,TRBD1,TRBV19,once,CASTRTGVDTEAFF,TGTGCCAGTACCCGGACAGGGGTTGACACTGAAGCTTTCTTT
TRBJ1-5,.,TRBV21-1,.,CASSKESGDNQPQHF,TGTGCCAGCAGCAAAGAATCAGGTGACAATCAGCCCCAGCATTTT
TRBJ1-5,.,TRBV6-5,.,CASSYSVYSNQPQHF,TGTGCCAGCAGTTACAGCGTCTATAGCAATCAGCCCCAGCATTTT
TRBJ2-7,TRBD1,TRBV28,.,CASRDAGTASYEQYF,TGTGCCAGCAGGGATGCCGGGACAGCCTCCTACGAGCAGTACTTC
TRBJ2-6,.,TRBV7-9,.,CASSLLALSGANVLTF,TGTGCCAGCAGCTTACTCGCGCTCTCTGGGGCCAACGTCCTGACTTTC
TRBJ1-1,TRBD1,TRBV19,.,CASSPEGARSTEAFF,TGTGCCAGTAGTCCAGAGGGGGCGCGGAGCACTGAAGCTTTCTTT
TRBJ1-2,.,TRBV6-2/TRBV6-3,.,CASSYLQPYGYTF,TGTGCCAGCAGTTACCTACAGCCCTATGGCTACACCTTC
TRBJ1-1,.,TRBV7-2,.,CASSSQGRGTEAFF,TGTGCCAGCAGCTCTCAGGGTCGTGGCACTGAAGCTTTCTTT
TRBJ1-2,TRBD1,TRBV7-8,.,CASSLDRGYGYTF,TGTGCCAGCTCTTTGGACAGGGGGTATGGCTACACCTTC
TRBJ1-5,.,TRBV21-1,.,CASSKTKQGRSNQPQHF,TGTGCCAGCAGCAAAACAAAGCAGGGTAGGAGCAATCAGCCCCAGCATTTT
TRBJ1-2,.,TRBV21-1,once,CASTWDRALITYTF,TGTGCCAGCACTTGGGACAGGGCTCTAATAACTTACACCTTC
TRBJ1-2,.,TRBV27,.,CASNPAGRTYGYTF,TGTGCCAGCAACCCAGCGGGCAGGACCTATGGCTACACCTTC
TRBJ2-1,TRBD2,TRBV11-2,.,CASSLRGGGGSYNEQFF,TGTGCCAGCAGCCTCCGAGGCGGCGGGGGTTCCTACAATGAGCAGTTCTTC
TRBJ2-7,.,TRBV7-2,.,CASYNLRRDWSMTYEQYF,TGTGCCAGCTACAACCTGAGGCGGGACTGGAGCATGACCTACGAGCAGTACTTC
TRBJ2-2,.,TRBV7-3,.,CASSPGSRGLNTGELFF,TGTGCCAGCAGCCCTGGGTCCAGGGGCCTTAACACCGGGGAGCTGTTTTTT
TRBJ2-7,.,TRBV27,.,CASSLVETGYEQYF,TGTGCCAGCAGTTTGGTCGAGACAGGCTACGAGCAGTACTTC
TRBJ2-3,TRBD2,TRBV7-2,.,CASSFQRGSTDTQYF,TGTGCCAGCAGCTTTCAGCGGGGGAGCACAGATACGCAGTATTTT
TRBJ1-1,.,TRBV6-2/TRBV6-3,.,CASSYSTSGGAIAFF,TGTGCCAGCAGTTACTCGACGTCGGGAGGGGCCATCGCTTTCTTT
TRBJ2-5,.,TRBV7-9,.,CASSAGVGEETQYF,TGTGCCAGCAGCGCAGGGGTAGGAGAAGAGACCCAGTACTTC
TRBJ2-3,TRBD2,TRBV7-6,.,CASSLGPFRSGEATDTQYF,TGTGCCAGCAGCTTGGGGCCTTTTCGTAGCGGGGAGGCCACAGATACGCAGTATTTT